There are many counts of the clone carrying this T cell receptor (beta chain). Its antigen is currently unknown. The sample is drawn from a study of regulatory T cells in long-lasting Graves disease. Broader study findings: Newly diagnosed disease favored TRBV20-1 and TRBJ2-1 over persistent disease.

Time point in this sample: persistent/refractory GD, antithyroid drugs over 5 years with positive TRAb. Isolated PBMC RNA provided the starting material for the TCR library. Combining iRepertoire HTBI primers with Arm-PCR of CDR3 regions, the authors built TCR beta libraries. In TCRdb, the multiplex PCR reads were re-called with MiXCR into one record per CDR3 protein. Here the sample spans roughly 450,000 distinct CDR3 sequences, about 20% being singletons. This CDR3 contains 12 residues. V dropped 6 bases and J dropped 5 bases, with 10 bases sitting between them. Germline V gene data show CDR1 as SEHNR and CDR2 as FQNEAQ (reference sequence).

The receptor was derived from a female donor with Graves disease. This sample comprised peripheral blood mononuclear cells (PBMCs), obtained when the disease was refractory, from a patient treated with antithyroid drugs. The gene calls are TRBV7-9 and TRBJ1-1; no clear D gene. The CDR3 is CASRRPGTEAFF. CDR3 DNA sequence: TGTGCCAGCAGAAGACCGGGGACTGAAGCTTTCTTT.